The rows below give T cell receptor beta chains drawn from one sample of a study of regulatory T cells in long-lasting Graves disease. TCRdb reanalysed the multiplex PCR reads using MiXCR and keeps one entry per CDR3 protein. The sample lists approximately 400,000 distinct CDR3 sequences, less than 25% seen once, with roughly 30% in the top ten. This specimen consisted of peripheral blood mononuclear cells (PBMCs), obtained when the disease was refractory, from a patient treated with antithyroid drugs. All receptors come from a female donor with Graves disease. Both conserved end residues are trimmed from each CDR3.

cdr3_length,v_call,cdr3_aa
14,TRBV7-9,ASRRTSGINTGELF
12,TRBV9,ASSVAGQYGGYT
11,TRBV27,ASSLRVPHEQY
13,TRBV3-1,ASSQALGLEETQY
12,TRBV5-1,ASSFSQNTYEQY
12,TRBV12-3/TRBV12-4,ASTQGHPAGEQY
15,TRBV15,ATSRGTGFRYQETQY
14,TRBV28,ASSTPGQGSGQPQH
14,TRBV6-1,ASHSAARTHGYGQY
13,TRBV5-6,ASSLLASGGTEAF
11,TRBV20-1,SVGQGRNQPQH
12,TRBV5-6,ASSLFRPPYEQY
13,TRBV2,VSSVITGAGETQY
11,TRBV7-9,ASSLARGYEQY
9,TRBV7-9,ASSSSNEQY
11,TRBV27,ASSPGLSYEQY
14,TRBV4-3,ASSGRGLGSVYGYT
11,TRBV25-1,ASSAGHNSPLH
12,TRBV5-1,ASSLGQFSEEQY
12,TRBV20-1,SARAGQEGETQY
15,TRBV14,ASSQVSGAVWSGELF
14,TRBV14,ASSREPGTGFTEAF
12,TRBV5-1,ASSYGQGITEAF
16,TRBV6-2/TRBV6-3,ASSYSFSGRANTGELF
14,TRBV19,ASTDYSGRAGGELF
11,TRBV29-1,SARQGEKYGQY
11,TRBV7-8,ASSLGRGETQY
15,TRBV15,ATSREGLAGGTGELF
13,TRBV28,ASSRISSGANVLT
11,TRBV7-2,ASSVARDTEAF
12,TRBV29-1,SVGGGGGSGTQY
12,TRBV28,ASSLGTGAYGYT
14,TRBV15,ATSRDRGQGNQPQH
12,TRBV28,ASSLLPLDRGYT
14,TRBV7-9,ASSLDSGGRSYEQY
12,TRBV28,ATHKRRNTGELF
12,TRBV7-2,ASSLVGRAREQY
13,TRBV19,ASSIATRVGETQY
13,TRBV7-2,ASSLEGGGAETQY
13,TRBV28,ASNVYRGAKNIQY
13,TRBV12-3/TRBV12-4,ASSSSGRAVGELF
13,TRBV7-2,ASSLSSGHYNEQF
13,TRBV20-1,SARAIDRALDEQY
14,TRBV27,ASSPRDNLAKNIQY
15,TRBV28,ASSSAATGAGANVLT
12,TRBV20-1,SARRAGITDTQY
13,TRBV7-2,ASSLTGRYHQPQH
12,TRBV10-3,AISDEGITGELF
13,TRBV6-1,ASSPLERSQETQY
15,TRBV7-9,ASSLLGGQGTNEKLF
12,TRBV27,ASSLYGSDHGYT
11,TRBV2,ASRGASAGELF
12,TRBV6-1,AIRPGTGNYGYT